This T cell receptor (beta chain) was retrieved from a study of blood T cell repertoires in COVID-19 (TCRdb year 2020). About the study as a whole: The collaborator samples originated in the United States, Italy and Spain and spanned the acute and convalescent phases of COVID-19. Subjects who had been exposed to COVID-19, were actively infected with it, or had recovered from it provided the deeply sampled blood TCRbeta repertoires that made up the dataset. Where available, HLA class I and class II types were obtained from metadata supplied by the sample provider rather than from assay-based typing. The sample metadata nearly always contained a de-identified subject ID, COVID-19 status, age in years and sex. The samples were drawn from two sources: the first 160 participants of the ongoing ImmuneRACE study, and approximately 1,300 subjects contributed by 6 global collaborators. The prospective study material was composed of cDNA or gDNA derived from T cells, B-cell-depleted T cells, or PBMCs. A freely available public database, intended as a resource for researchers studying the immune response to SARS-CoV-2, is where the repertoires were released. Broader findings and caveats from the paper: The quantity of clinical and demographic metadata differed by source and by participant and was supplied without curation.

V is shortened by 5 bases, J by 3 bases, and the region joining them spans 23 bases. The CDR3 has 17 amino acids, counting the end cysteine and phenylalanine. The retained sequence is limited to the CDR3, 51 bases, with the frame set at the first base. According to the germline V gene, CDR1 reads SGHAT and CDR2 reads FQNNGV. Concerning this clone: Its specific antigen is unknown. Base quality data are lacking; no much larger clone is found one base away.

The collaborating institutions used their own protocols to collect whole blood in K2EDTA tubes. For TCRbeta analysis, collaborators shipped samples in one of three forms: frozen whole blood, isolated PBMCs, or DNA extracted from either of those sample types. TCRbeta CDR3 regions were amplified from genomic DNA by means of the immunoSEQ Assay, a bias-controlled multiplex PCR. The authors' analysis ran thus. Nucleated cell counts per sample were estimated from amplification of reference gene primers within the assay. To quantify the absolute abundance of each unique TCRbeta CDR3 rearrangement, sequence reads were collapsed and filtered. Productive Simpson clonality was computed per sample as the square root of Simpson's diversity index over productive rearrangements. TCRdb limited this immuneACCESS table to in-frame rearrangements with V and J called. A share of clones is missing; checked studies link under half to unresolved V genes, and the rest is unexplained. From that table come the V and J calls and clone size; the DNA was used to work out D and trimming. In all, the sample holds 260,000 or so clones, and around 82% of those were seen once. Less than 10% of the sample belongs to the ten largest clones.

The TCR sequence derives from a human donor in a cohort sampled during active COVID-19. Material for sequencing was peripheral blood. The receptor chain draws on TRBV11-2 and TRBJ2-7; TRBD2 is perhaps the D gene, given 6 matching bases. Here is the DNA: TGTGCCAGCAGCATCCCTCCTCAGGTTGCGGGGATCTACGAGCAGTACTTC. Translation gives CASSIPPQVAGIYEQYF. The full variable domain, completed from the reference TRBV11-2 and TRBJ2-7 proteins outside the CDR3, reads EAGVAQSPRYKIIEKRQSVAFWCNPISGHATLYWYQQILGQGPKLLIQFQNNGVVDDSQLPKDRFSAERLKGVDSTLKIQPAKLEDSAVYLCASSIPPQVAGIYEQYFGPGTRLTVT.